A selection of T cell receptor beta chains follows, all from one sample in a study of T cells in Graves' hyperthyroidism and ophthalmopathy. TCRdb itself ran the multiplex PCR reads through MiXCR, one entry per CDR3 protein. The table shows a few hundred thousand distinct CDR3 sequences, with roughly 15% occurring only once. What was sequenced was blood. Receptor source: a woman aged 18-29 years with Graves' ophthalmopathy. The CDR3 runs from the conserved cysteine through the conserved F or W. Each record gives: D gene, V gene, clone size, J gene, CDR3 protein, CDR3 DNA. D genes are given only for firm matches. Expanded clones are given a class, and other clones once, few, many or no size at all.

.	TRBV4-3	.	TRBJ2-5	CASSQDGGIETQYF	TGCGCCAGCAGCCAAGATGGAGGGATTGAGACCCAGTACTTC
TRBD1	TRBV28	.	TRBJ1-4	CASGDRGRGEKLFF	TGTGCCAGCGGGGACAGGGGGCGAGGTGAAAAACTGTTTTTT
TRBD1	TRBV20-1	.	TRBJ1-2	CSAADRDYGYTF	TGCAGTGCTGCCGACAGGGACTATGGCTACACCTTC
TRBD1	TRBV5-1	.	TRBJ2-7	CASSMTGFFYEQYF	TGCGCCAGCAGCATGACAGGGTTTTTCTACGAGCAGTACTTC
.	TRBV12-3/TRBV12-4	many	TRBJ1-1	CASRTDEGTEAFF	TGTGCCAGCAGGACGGACGAGGGGACTGAAGCTTTCTTT
.	TRBV19	.	TRBJ2-7	CASSNHYEQYF	TGTGCCAGTAGTAACCACTACGAGCAGTACTTC
.	TRBV24-1	many	TRBJ2-5	CATSVHGEETQYF	TGTGCCACCAGTGTTCACGGGGAAGAGACCCAGTACTTC
.	TRBV6-2/TRBV6-3	many	TRBJ2-7	CASSYPRVRATYEQYF	TGTGCCAGCAGTTATCCGAGGGTCAGAGCAACCTACGAGCAGTACTTC
TRBD1	TRBV19	.	TRBJ1-3	CASGQVDSSGNTIYF	TGTGCCAGCGGACAGGTAGATTCCTCTGGAAACACCATATATTTT
TRBD1	TRBV3-1	many	TRBJ1-6	CASSPRTGGNSPLHF	TGTGCCAGCAGTCCAAGGACAGGGGGAAATTCACCCCTCCACTTT
.	TRBV6-5	.	TRBJ2-7	CASSYSGQEPCF	TGTGCCAGCAGTTACTCTGGGCAGGAACCCTGCTTC
TRBD2	TRBV6-1	.	TRBJ2-4	CASRTSGRIQNIQYF	TGTGCCAGCAGGACTAGCGGGAGGATTCAAAACATTCAGTACTTC
.	TRBV6-1	many	TRBJ2-7	CATLGQVYEQYF	TGTGCCACCCTAGGGCAGGTCTACGAGCAGTACTTC
.	TRBV27	.	TRBJ1-5	CASSPRLLRKGNQPQHF	TGTGCCAGCAGTCCACGCCTCCTGAGAAAGGGCAATCAGCCCCAGCATTTT
TRBD2	TRBV7-9	few	TRBJ2-1	CASSLSGGIISYNEQFF	TGTGCCAGCAGCTTAAGCGGGGGGATTATCTCCTACAATGAGCAGTTCTTC
.	TRBV4-1	few	TRBJ1-2	CASSLRTASYYGYTF	TGCGCCAGCAGCCTCCGGACAGCCTCCTACTATGGCTACACCTTC
.	TRBV28	many	TRBJ1-1	CASHRVGNTEAFF	TGTGCCAGCCACAGGGTCGGAAACACTGAAGCTTTCTTT
.	TRBV28	few	TRBJ1-3	CASSPKYSGNTIYF	TGTGCCAGCAGTCCCAAGTACTCTGGAAACACCATATATTTT
TRBD1	TRBV18	.	TRBJ1-1	CASSPNVPGGFTEAFF	TGTGCCAGCTCACCAAATGTCCCAGGGGGCTTCACTGAAGCTTTCTTT
.	TRBV28	many	TRBJ1-1	CASSPPTGNTEAFF	TGTGCCAGCAGCCCCCCAACAGGGAACACTGAAGCTTTCTTT
TRBD2	TRBV20-1	many	TRBJ2-1	CSARQAGGSYNEQFF	TGCAGTGCTAGACAAGCGGGAGGGAGTTACAATGAGCAGTTCTTC
TRBD2	TRBV5-1	many	TRBJ2-7	CASSSGLAGVMNEQYF	TGCGCCAGCAGCTCCGGACTAGCGGGAGTGATGAACGAGCAGTACTTC
.	TRBV7-6	many	TRBJ2-7	CASSLAASETYEQYF	TGTGCCAGCAGCTTAGCGGCTAGCGAAACCTACGAGCAGTACTTC
TRBD2	TRBV6-5	many	TRBJ2-7	CASSYSSPRLAGVYEQYF	TGTGCCAGCAGTTACTCGTCCCCACGACTAGCGGGGGTTTACGAGCAGTACTTC
.	TRBV5-6	once	TRBJ2-1	CASSSATGRDEQFF	TGTGCCAGCAGCTCGGCTACAGGGCGCGATGAGCAGTTCTTC